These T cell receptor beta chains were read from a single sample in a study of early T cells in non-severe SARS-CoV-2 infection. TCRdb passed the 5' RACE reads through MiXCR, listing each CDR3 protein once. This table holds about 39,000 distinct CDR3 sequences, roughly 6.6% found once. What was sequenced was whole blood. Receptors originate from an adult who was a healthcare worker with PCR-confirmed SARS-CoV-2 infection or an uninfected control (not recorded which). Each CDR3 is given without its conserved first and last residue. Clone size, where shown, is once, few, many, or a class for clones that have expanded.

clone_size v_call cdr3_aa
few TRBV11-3 ASSLESSDQETQY
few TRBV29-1 SVSGQGRETQY
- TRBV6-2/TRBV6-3 ASSYTTSGNQPQH
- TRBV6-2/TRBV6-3 ASSQGRGTEAF
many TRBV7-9 ASSLAGRTYEQY
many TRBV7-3 ASGGSSYNEQF
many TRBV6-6 ASSVLGDTQY
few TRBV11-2 ASSPVRAYPTDTQY
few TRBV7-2 ASTQGNIQY
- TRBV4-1 ASSQGPMTGLNYGYT
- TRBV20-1 SARGPLSYEQY
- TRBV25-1 ASSESGQLNTEAF
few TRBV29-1 SASRGVNPNEQF
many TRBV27 ASSFRGDTQY
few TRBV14 ASSLRSLNSYEQY
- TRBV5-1 ASSTGAYNEQF
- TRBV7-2 ASSSDIMNTEAF
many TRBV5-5 ASSPGLEETQY
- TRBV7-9 ASSLARVAGVTDTQY
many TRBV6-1 ASSWGGQGTYNEQF
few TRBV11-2 ASSPVGDRDGNTIY
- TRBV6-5 ASSIGGPGDTQY
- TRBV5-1 ASSFGLSSYEQY
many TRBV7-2 ASSFSRAYEQY
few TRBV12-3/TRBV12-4 ASSVGGTTAF
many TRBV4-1 ASSQDVPRTGGNTEAF
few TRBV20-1 SAPSGPNNEQF
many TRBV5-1 ASSLAGPGGNQPQH
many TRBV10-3 AISGDSGVDTQY
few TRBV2 ASRETPYNEQF
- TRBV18 ASSPTGFVDEQY
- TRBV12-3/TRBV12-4 ASSHPGQDLLETQY
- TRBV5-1 ASSLGTGGTYEQY
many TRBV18 ASSPQGGETQY
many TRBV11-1 ASSTRQGLNTEAF
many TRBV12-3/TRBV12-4 ASSPAGTGSSGNTIY
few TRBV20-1 SASHGSTYEQY
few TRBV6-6 ASSYSASEETQY
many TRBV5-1 ASSLQDRGGGYT
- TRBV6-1 ASSLREASGNTIY
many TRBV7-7 ASSRAGAAAETQY
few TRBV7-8 ASSMTKVEQF
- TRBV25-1 ASSAGSYNEQF
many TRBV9 ASSPQSPRGNTEAF
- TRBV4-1 ASSQARAGGQETQY
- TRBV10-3 AISGKGRDLNTEAF
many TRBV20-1 SARFQASSDSSYNSPLH
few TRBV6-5 ASSYSRTGPNYGYT
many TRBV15 ATSRDIARTDTQY
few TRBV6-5 ASSFAGGVGAF
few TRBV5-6 ASSPAYGANTEAF